These 5 T cell receptor beta chains were all obtained from the same sample, sequenced in a study of T cells after yellow fever vaccination. TCRdb reprocessed the 5' RACE reads via MiXCR and lists one record per CDR3 protein. The sample has about 580,000 distinct CDR3 sequences; 17% are singletons. The starting material was PBMCs, obtained about 5 days after the first yellow fever vaccination. The receptors here all came from a man aged 18-30 years who received the YFV17D yellow fever vaccine.

V usage is TRBV6-5 and J usage is TRBJ2-2; 9 bases agree with TRBD2. The CDR3 is 16 residues long. V gave up 2 bases and J gave up 4 bases; unmatched junction bases: 5. CDR1 and CDR2 (germline): MNHEY, SVGAGI. The DNA for the CDR3 is TGTGCCAGCAGTTACCTGCGGGGGGGCAGCACCGGGGAGCTGTTTTTT. It specifies CASSYLRGGSTGELFF.

This clonotype showed up just a few times. This chain connects TRBV4-1 to TRBJ2-3; 8 bases align to TRBD2. Per germline, CDR1 MGHRA and CDR2 YSYEKL. The CDR3 spans 20 residues. After removal of 3 bases from V and 1 base from J, the junction contained 18 bases not matched to a gene. The CDR3 DNA reads TGCGCCAGCAGCCACCGAGGGGGACTAGATCTCCCCCATCGCACAGATACGCAGTATTTT. It translates to CASSHRGGLDLPHRTDTQYF.

This clonotype has more than one count but fewer than ten. The chain uses TRBV7-9 and TRBJ2-2; TRBD2 matches 8 bases. In germline, CDR1 is SEHNR, CDR2 FQNEAQ (reference sequence). This CDR3 spans 17 amino acids. The V gene end was trimmed by 5 bases and the J gene end by 3 bases; junction bases not matched to a gene: 11. The CDR3 DNA reads as TGTGCCAGCAGCACACGGGGGGGCCCTTACGACACCGGGGAGCTGTTTTTT. Amino acid sequence: CASSTRGGPYDTGELFF.

V usage is TRBV30 and J usage is TRBJ1-5, with D hard to call. CDR1 is GTSNPN, CDR2 SVGIG, per germline (reference sequence). This CDR3 has 14 residues. Between the trimmed V and J ends, which lost 1 base and 3 bases, there was a span of 10 bases. The CDR3 is CAWSALGLNQPQHF. As DNA, the CDR3 is TGTGCCTGGAGTGCGTTGGGTCTCAATCAGCCCCAGCATTTT.

CDR3 in amino acids: CASSPGQVTQETQYF. Here the CDR3 DNA reads TGTGCCAGCAGTCCGGGGCAGGTCACGCAAGAGACCCAGTACTTC. J is TRBJ2-5 and V is TRBV6-1; D assignment may be TRBD1 or TRBD2 (5 bases each). V lost 5 bases to trimming and J lost 2 bases, with 15 bases between them. This CDR3 contains 15 residues. The germline V gene encodes CDR1 MNHNS and CDR2 SASEGT.